The T cell receptor beta chain described here comes from a study of early T cells in non-severe SARS-CoV-2 infection. At the level of the study: From unsorted whole blood, bulk RNA was sequenced, and the chains remained unpaired.

Each cDNA molecule carried a unique molecular identifier. TCRdb redid the calling of the 5' RACE reads with MiXCR, one entry per CDR3 protein. This table has roughly 66,000 distinct CDR3 sequences, 9.1% appearing once. The table lists this clonotype with many counts. Its antigen is unidentified. CDR3 size: 11 residues. Study-wide results and caveats: Database matching using VDJdb favored anti-spike CD8 responses, with private and CD4 specificities left missing.

The chain joins TRBV1 to TRBJ2-1; the table assigns TRBD1, which was not confirmed against the DNA. TRBV1 corresponds to a pseudogene. The sample taken for sequencing was whole blood. This TCR came from an adult who was a healthcare worker with PCR-confirmed SARS-CoV-2 infection or an uninfected control (not recorded which). CDR3 DNA sequence: TGCACCAGCACCCAGGGCGATGAGCAGTTCTTC. This sequence encodes CTSTQGDEQFF.